The 22 T cell receptor beta chains in this list originate from one sample, sequenced in a study of cytomegalovirus exposure and HLA in healthy donors. The primer mix had 60 Vbeta and 13 Jbeta primers. The protocol was immunoSEQ multiplex PCR, while the TCRdb copy is restricted to in-frame clones and leaves out a portion. Of around 120,000 clones listed, around 80% are singletons. Material: PBMCs. The origin of the receptors is a man under 40 in good health and CMV-seropositive.

The chain links TRBV6-5 to TRBJ2-4; 7 positions match TRBD1. The germline gives CDR1 MNHEY, CDR2 SVGAGI. Trimming at V came to 6 bases and at J to 4 bases, leaving 9 bases not matched to a gene. The CDR3 totals 15 residues. CDR3 region: CASSTYTGAKNIQYF. The CDR3 DNA reads TGTGCCAGCAGCACATATACAGGGGCGAAAAACATTCAGTACTTC.

Concerning this clone: Relative to the germline gene, one junction end is altered; a read error may explain this. V usage is TRBV29-1 and J usage is TRBJ2-1; tentatively, D is TRBD1 (5 bases). Looked up from germline, CDR1 is SQVTM and CDR2 is ANQGSEA. The CDR3 is 14 residues long. The DNA of the CDR3 is TGCAGCGTTGAAGATCTTTCGGCAGGGAATGATCAGTTCTTC. Translated, it gives CSVEDLSAGNDQFF.

This chain joins TRBV27 and TRBJ2-3; 9 bases line up with TRBD1. This CDR3 comprises 14 residues. J was trimmed by 2 bases and V by 5 bases; bases with no gene match: 2. Germline loops: CDR1 MNHEY, CDR2 SMNVEV (reference sequence). CDR3 sequence: CASSDRGNTDTQYF. CDR3 bases: TGTGCCAGCAGTGACAGGGGGAACACAGATACGCAGTATTTT.

Details on this clone: A read error may account for a junction end that differs from germline. This chain joins TRBV7-9 and TRBJ1-2; D is uncertain. Germline V lookup: CDR1 SEHNR, CDR2 FQNEAQ (reference sequence). The length of the CDR3 is 13 residues. The CDR3 sequence is CSSSLQAGTGYTF. CDR3 coding DNA: TGTTCCAGCAGCTTACAAGCAGGCACTGGCTACACCTTC.

This chain connects TRBV29-1 to TRBJ2-7; TRBD1 might be the D (6 bases). The V and J ends lost 7 bases and 1 base respectively, with 14 bases between them. Germline assignment: CDR1 SQVTM and CDR2 ANQGSEA. The CDR3 is 13 amino acids. The CDR3 here is CSAGHTISYEQYF. In nucleotides, the CDR3 is TGCAGCGCGGGACACACTATTTCCTACGAGCAGTACTTC.

CDR3 nucleotide sequence: TGTGCCAGCAGCTCTAGCGGGAGGGCGTACGAGCAGTACTTC. Protein: CASSSSGRAYEQYF. V and J are TRBV13 and TRBJ2-7, with 12 bases that match TRBD2. This CDR3 is built from 14 residues. J gave up 4 bases and V 4 bases, and 2 bases lay outside the gene matches. From germline, CDR1 is PRHDT and CDR2 FYEKMQ (reference sequence).

The genes are TRBV7-2 and TRBJ1-5; tentative D call: TRBD1 (5 bases). CDR1 is SGHTA, CDR2 FQGNSA, per germline. V was cut by 5 bases and J by 4 bases, with 15 bases left in between. This CDR3 is 15 amino acids long. The CDR3 DNA sequence: TGTGCCAGCAGCACCCTTGGGGGGGGAAATCAGCCCCAGCATTTT. It is translated as CASSTLGGGNQPQHF.

The chain joins TRBV6-6 to TRBJ1-6; D is undetermined. Trimming stripped 7 bases from V and 10 bases from J, with 8 bases between. Germline V CDR1 and CDR2: MNHNY, SVGAGI (reference sequence). The CDR3 covers 11 residues. The CDR3 bases are TGTGCCAGCACCCCGGGATCACCCCTCCACTTT. This translates into CASTPGSPLHF.

V gene TRBV19 combines with J gene TRBJ2-1, with D perhaps matching TRBD1 (6 bases). Germline lookup yields CDR1 LNHDA and CDR2 SQIVND (reference sequence). The CDR3 is 13 amino acids. Trimming took 5 bases from V and 5 from J, leaving 10 bases between them. CDR3 residues: CASSSGVNNEQFF. Here the CDR3 DNA reads TGTGCCAGTAGTTCAGGGGTTAACAATGAGCAGTTCTTC.

V usage is TRBV4-1 and J usage is TRBJ1-4, with 7 bases fitting TRBD1. V lost 2 bases, J lost 3 bases, and 3 bases stayed unmatched. CDR1 and CDR2 (germline): MGHRA, YSYEKL. This CDR3 is built from 15 residues. For the CDR3, the DNA is TGCGCCAGCAGCCAAACAGGGGAGGCTAATGAAAAACTGTTTTTT. It translates to CASSQTGEANEKLFF.

The genes are TRBV19 and TRBJ2-3; 8 bases align to TRBD1. The CDR3 consists of 15 residues. CDR1 is LNHDA and CDR2 is SQIVND in the germline V gene (reference sequence). J gave up 4 bases and V 4 bases, and 7 bases lay outside the gene matches. CDR3 sequence (DNA): TGTGCCAGTAGTAGGAGACAGGGGACGGCAGATACGCAGTATTTT. This encodes CASSRRQGTADTQYF.

In its sample, this clone was seen a few times. The chain uses TRBV10-3 and TRBJ1-1; D ambiguous. This CDR3 has 15 amino acids. The ends were cut back, 3 bases at V and 6 bases at J, with 17 bases in the middle. Germline V gives CDR1 ENHRY, CDR2 SYGVKD. The CDR3 loop reads CAISDTGSTYSEAFF. Here the CDR3 DNA reads TGTGCCATCAGTGATACTGGGAGTACATACTCTGAAGCTTTCTTT.

The V call is TRBV4-2, the J call TRBJ1-6; D is possibly TRBD1 (6 bases). The germline V gene has CDR1 LGHNA and CDR2 YNFKEQ. V shed 1 base and J shed 6 bases, with 16 bases lying between them. This CDR3 contains 17 residues. The CDR3 reads CASSQGRTETFNSPLHF. The DNA of the CDR3 is TGTGCCAGCAGCCAAGGGAGGACAGAGACATTTAATTCACCCCTCCACTTT.

The rearrangement links TRBV7-2 to TRBJ2-1, with 8 bases identical to TRBD2. The CDR3 spans 17 residues. V trimming: 2 bases; J trimming: 2 bases; junction bases outside the gene matches: 8. Germline V gene lookup returns CDR1 SGHTA and CDR2 FQGNSA. CDR3 bases: TGTGCCAGCAGCTTACAGTGGGCGGGGGGCACCTACAATGAGCAGTTCTTC. Amino acids: CASSLQWAGGTYNEQFF.

This clone was counted between two and nine times. The chain uses TRBV15 and TRBJ2-7; 8 bases map to TRBD1. CDR3 length equals 16 residues. The germline CDR1 and CDR2 sequences are LNHNV and YYDKDF (reference sequence). V shed 1 base and J 5 bases; nucleotides not matched to a gene: 10. The CDR3 protein is CATSRGRGPGANEQYF. DNA for the CDR3: TGTGCCACCAGCAGAGGCAGGGGGCCCGGGGCGAACGAGCAGTACTTC.

The gene calls are TRBV15 and TRBJ1-1; 8 bases line up with TRBD1. Germline-derived CDR1 and CDR2 are LNHNV and YYDKDF (reference sequence). The CDR3 length is 14 residues. Losses at the gene ends were 7 bases for V and 2 bases for J; bases not matched to a gene: 6. This CDR3 is CATNAGGLNTEAFF. DNA of the CDR3: TGTGCCACCAATGCAGGGGGCCTAAACACTGAAGCTTTCTTT.

The V and J genes are TRBV7-9 and TRBJ2-3; the D is unclear. From germline, CDR1 is SEHNR and CDR2 FQNEAQ (reference sequence). V was trimmed by 1 base and J by 1 base, leaving 15 bases between them. The CDR3 runs to 17 residues. The CDR3 DNA sequence: TGTGCCAGCAGCTTAGGCGGTAGATGGTCAGGCACAGATACGCAGTATTTT. Translation gives CASSLGGRWSGTDTQYF.

In this sample, this clone turned up once. CDR3 DNA: TGTGCCAGCAGCGGGAAGGTGGGCTTCTACGAGCAGTACTTC. This translates into CASSGKVGFYEQYF. This rearrangement joins TRBV9 to TRBJ2-7; D unclear. This CDR3 has 14 residues. The germline V gene has CDR1 SGDLS and CDR2 YYNGEE. Trimming pared 3 bases from V and 3 bases from J, leaving 13 bases between.

This clone was seen a few times. The CDR3 loop reads CASSVGSGGVTYNSPLHF. CDR3 sequence (DNA): TGTGCCAGCAGCGTAGGGAGCGGGGGGGTTACCTATAATTCACCCCTCCACTTT. The chain is built from TRBV9 and TRBJ1-6; perhaps TRBD1 as D (5 bases). The CDR3 is 18 amino acids. V was cut by 0 bases and J by 2 bases, with 15 bases left in between. Per germline, CDR1 SGDLS and CDR2 YYNGEE.

The V call is TRBV11-3, the J call TRBJ2-3; 10 bases line up with TRBD2. Trimming took 3 bases from V and 1 from J; bases not matched to a gene: 4. CDR3 size: 16 residues. Per the germline V gene, CDR1 is SGHNT and CDR2 is YENEEA. The CDR3 here is CASSFTGTSGTDTQYF. The CDR3 DNA is TGTGCCAGCAGCTTCACCGGGACTAGCGGCACAGATACGCAGTATTTT.

The chain carries TRBV7-6 and TRBJ2-1, with a possible D match to TRBD2 (6 bases). The CDR3 has 14 amino acids. V lost 3 bases, J lost 2 bases, and 8 bases lay in between. CDR1 SGHVS and CDR2 FNYEAQ come from the germline V gene. CDR3 loop: CASSFGGTYNEQFF. CDR3 in DNA: TGTGCCAGCAGCTTTGGCGGGACCTACAATGAGCAGTTCTTC.

The gene calls are TRBV5-4 and TRBJ2-7, with TRBD1 matching over 9 bases. The junction had 7 bases not matched to a gene; V was cut back by 4 bases and J by 2 bases. The CDR3 contains 15 residues. Germline CDR1 and CDR2: SGHNT and YYREEE (reference sequence). CDR3 loop: CASSGGTGRAYEQYF. The CDR3 DNA is TGTGCCAGCAGCGGGGGGACAGGGAGGGCCTACGAGCAGTACTTC.